These T cell receptor beta chains were read from a single sample in a study of Graves' ophthalmopathy and Graves' hyperthyroidism. Each CDR3 protein is one row after TCRdb ran MiXCR on the multiplex PCR reads. The repertoire has around 1.1 million distinct CDR3 sequences, less than 45% of them found once; the top ten carry 11%. The sample comprised peripheral blood or thyroid tissue (not recorded which). Source of these receptors: an adult man with Graves' hyperthyroidism. CDR3s include the opening cysteine and the closing phenylalanine or tryptophan. D genes are given only for firm matches. Clone size, where shown, is once, few, many, or a class for clones that have expanded.

>NA|TRBV29-1|TRBJ1-2|NA
CSSGANYGYTF
TGCAGCTCTGGGGCTAACTATGGCTACACCTTC
>NA|TRBV12-3/TRBV12-4|TRBJ1-6|NA
CASSLGISYNSPLHF
TGTGCCAGCAGTTTGGGGATCTCCTATAATTCACCCCTCCACTTT
>NA|TRBV6-5|TRBJ2-7|TRBD2
CASSLFPGTSGRFYEQYF
TGTGCCAGCAGTTTATTCCCCGGGACTAGCGGGAGGTTCTACGAGCAGTACTTC
>NA|TRBV20-1|TRBJ1-2|NA
CSATTRAPGDYGYTF
TGCAGTGCTACAACCCGGGCCCCAGGGGACTATGGCTACACCTTC
>few|TRBV15|TRBJ2-6|NA
CATTKAREGSSGANVLTF
TGTGCCACCACAAAGGCCCGCGAGGGGAGTTCTGGGGCCAACGTCCTGACTTTC
>many|TRBV5-1|TRBJ2-2|TRBD1
CASSLTGQRPNTGELFF
TGCGCCAGCAGCTTGACGGGACAGAGACCAAACACCGGGGAGCTGTTTTTT
>many|TRBV10-3|TRBJ2-5|NA
CAIRGQDQETQYF
TGTGCCATCAGGGGCCAGGATCAGGAGACCCAGTACTTC
>many|TRBV13|TRBJ1-6|NA
CASKESTRRVINSPLHF
TGTGCCAGCAAGGAGTCCACTCGACGGGTAATTAATTCACCCCTCCACTTT
>few|TRBV20-1|TRBJ1-5|NA
CSARDAGWDQPQHF
TGCAGTGCTAGAGACGCCGGGTGGGATCAGCCCCAGCATTTT
>many|TRBV2|TRBJ1-4|NA
CASSPTLALDVNEKLFF
TGTGCCAGCAGTCCCACCCTGGCCCTGGATGTTAATGAAAAACTGTTTTTT
>NA|TRBV7-2|TRBJ1-2|NA
CASSLVGDYTF
TGTGCCAGCAGCTTAGTAGGGGACTACACCTTC
>NA|TRBV10-3|TRBJ2-6|NA
CAISESTGVGANVLTF
TGTGCCATCAGTGAGTCGACGGGAGTGGGGGCCAACGTCCTGACTTTC
>NA|TRBV13|TRBJ2-5|NA
CASSLRQWGRQETQYF
TGTGCCAGCAGTTTACGACAGTGGGGTCGTCAAGAGACCCAGTACTTC
>many|TRBV7-2|TRBJ2-5|NA
CASSFKRELGETQYF
TGTGCCAGCAGCTTCAAGAGGGAGCTGGGAGAGACCCAGTACTTC
>many|TRBV2|TRBJ2-2|NA
CASKPGGGTGELFF
TGTGCCAGCAAGCCAGGGGGAGGAACCGGGGAGCTGTTTTTT
>NA|TRBV7-2|TRBJ2-7|TRBD1
CASSVRRDSYEQYF
TGTGCCAGCAGCGTGCGCCGGGACAGTTACGAGCAGTACTTC
>NA|TRBV29-1|TRBJ1-1|TRBD1
CSHGDRGQIEAFF
TGCAGCCATGGGGACAGGGGGCAGATTGAAGCTTTCTTT
>many|TRBV9|TRBJ1-6|TRBD1
CASSPGGKGNSPLHF
TGTGCCAGCAGCCCAGGGGGGAAGGGTAATTCACCCCTCCACTTT
>many|TRBV29-1|TRBJ2-7|NA
CSARRFDGSSYEQYF
TGCAGCGCGCGCCGATTCGACGGGAGCTCCTACGAGCAGTACTTC
>NA|TRBV27|TRBJ2-2|TRBD2
CASSFSSGGGGELFF
TGTGCCAGCAGTTTCTCTAGCGGGGGTGGCGGGGAGCTGTTTTTT
>many|TRBV11-2|TRBJ1-4|NA
CASSLYGPSNEKLFF
TGTGCCAGCAGCTTATACGGCCCGAGCAATGAAAAACTGTTTTTT
>many|TRBV10-2|TRBJ1-5|NA
CASSEPENQPQHF
TGCGCCAGCAGTGAGCCGGAAAATCAGCCCCAGCATTTT
>few|TRBV7-2|TRBJ2-2|NA
CASSQDPRRRELFF
TGCGCCAGCAGCCAAGACCCCCGTCGAAGGGAGCTGTTTTTT
>NA|TRBV30|TRBJ1-5|NA
CAWSVQENQPQHF
TGTGCCTGGAGTGTACAGGAGAATCAGCCCCAGCATTTT
>NA|TRBV7-9|TRBJ1-4|TRBD1
CASSPPDRGRAWGEKLFF
TGTGCCAGCAGCCCGCCAGACAGGGGCCGCGCCTGGGGTGAAAAACTGTTTTTT
>NA|TRBV12-3/TRBV12-4|TRBJ2-7|TRBD1
CASSPTGKTYEQYF
TGTGCCAGCAGTCCGACAGGGAAAACCTACGAGCAGTACTTC
>many|TRBV14|TRBJ1-6|NA
CASSHRAGSFGSPLHF
TGTGCCAGCAGCCATCGGGCGGGCAGTTTCGGGTCACCCCTCCACTTT
>few|TRBV7-2|TRBJ1-6|NA
CASSLTRTGNSPLHF
TGTGCCAGCAGCTTAACTAGGACCGGGAATTCACCCCTCCACTTT
>NA|TRBV7-2|TRBJ1-1|TRBD1
CASIEGQEAFF
TGTGCCAGCATCGAGGGACAGGAAGCTTTCTTT
>NA|TRBV15|TRBJ2-5|TRBD2
CATSRDPEGGEETQYF
TGTGCCACCAGCAGAGATCCCGAGGGAGGGGAAGAGACCCAGTACTTC
>NA|TRBV4-1|TRBJ2-5|TRBD2
CASSQVLDPLAGQETQYF
TGCGCCAGCAGCCAAGTTTTGGACCCTCTAGCGGGGCAAGAGACCCAGTACTTC
>once|TRBV5-1|TRBJ1-1|TRBD1
CASSSTQGGGTEAFF
TGCGCCAGCAGCTCGACCCAGGGGGGCGGCACTGAAGCTTTCTTT
>many|TRBV7-9|TRBJ1-1|NA
CASSLVEGDVTEAFF
TGTGCCAGCAGCTTAGTAGAGGGAGATGTAACTGAAGCTTTCTTT
>many|TRBV9|TRBJ2-7|NA
CASSVGGGRGNEQYF
TGTGCCAGCAGCGTAGGTGGGGGGCGCGGTAACGAGCAGTACTTC
>few|TRBV6-2/TRBV6-3|TRBJ1-1|NA
CASTFGGPVEAFF
TGTGCCAGCACCTTCGGGGGGCCGGTTGAAGCTTTCTTT
>NA|TRBV7-2|TRBJ1-4|NA
CASSQRRPLGKLFF
TGTGCCAGCAGCCAACGGCGACCCTTGGGAAAACTGTTTTTT
>few|TRBV7-9|TRBJ2-7|TRBD2
CASSLVTSGPPGYEQYF
TGTGCCAGCAGCTTAGTGACTAGCGGTCCCCCGGGTTACGAGCAGTACTTC
>many|TRBV29-1|TRBJ1-1|NA
CSVERGLVLTEAFF
TGCAGCGTTGAACGGGGGCTTGTTTTGACTGAAGCTTTCTTT
>NA|TRBV10-3|TRBJ1-1|NA
CAISESTGRDTEAFF
TGTGCCATCAGTGAGTCTACAGGGAGGGACACTGAAGCTTTCTTT
>many|TRBV29-1|TRBJ1-1|NA
CSVHQGPEAFF
TGCAGCGTTCACCAGGGACCTGAAGCTTTCTTT
>NA|TRBV29-1|TRBJ2-7|TRBD1
CAFRRTGTYEQYF
TGTGCCTTCCGTCGGACAGGGACCTACGAGCAGTACTTC
>many|TRBV19|TRBJ1-1|NA
CASMVGFTEAFF
TGTGCCAGTATGGTGGGGTTCACTGAAGCTTTCTTT